The 3 T cell receptor beta chains below were found in one sample sequenced in a study of beta chain features in type 1 diabetes. Reverse transcribing all isolated RNA meant expressed TCRB transcripts were sequenced. This table comes from immunoSEQ multiplex PCR, and its TCRdb copy is limited to in-frame clones, with some not included. The sample shows a few hundred thousand clones, approximately 15% of them seen only once. Material for sequencing was naive CD4+ T cells from blood. Receptors were obtained from a man aged 30-40 years in good health.

The rearrangement joins TRBV18 to TRBJ1-2, with no clear D. V lost 3 bases, J lost 4 bases, and 9 bases lay in between. This CDR3 is 13 amino acids long. Germline CDR1 is KGHSH and CDR2 is LQKENI. The CDR3 reads CASSPERVYGYTF. The CDR3 coding sequence is TGTGCCAGCTCACCCGAGAGGGTCTATGGCTACACCTTC.

The CDR3 protein is CAISGLGSGGDTGELFF. The CDR3 DNA reads as TGTGCCATCAGTGGTTTGGGTAGCGGAGGCGACACCGGGGAGCTGTTTTTT. The chain joins TRBV10-3 to TRBJ2-2; D possibly corresponds to TRBD2 (6 bases). The CDR3 extends over 17 amino acids. Trimming shortened V by 4 bases and J by 3 bases, and 18 bases separated the two germline ends. Germline assignment: CDR1 ENHRY and CDR2 SYGVKD.

The chain uses TRBV7-9 and TRBJ2-3; D call uncertain. V lost 4 bases, J lost 2 bases, and 7 bases lay in between. Germline CDR1 is SEHNR and CDR2 is FQNEAQ (reference sequence). There are 13 residues in the CDR3. CDR3 nucleotide sequence: TGTGCCAGCAGCTGGTCATACACAGATACGCAGTATTTT. Translation: CASSWSYTDTQYF.